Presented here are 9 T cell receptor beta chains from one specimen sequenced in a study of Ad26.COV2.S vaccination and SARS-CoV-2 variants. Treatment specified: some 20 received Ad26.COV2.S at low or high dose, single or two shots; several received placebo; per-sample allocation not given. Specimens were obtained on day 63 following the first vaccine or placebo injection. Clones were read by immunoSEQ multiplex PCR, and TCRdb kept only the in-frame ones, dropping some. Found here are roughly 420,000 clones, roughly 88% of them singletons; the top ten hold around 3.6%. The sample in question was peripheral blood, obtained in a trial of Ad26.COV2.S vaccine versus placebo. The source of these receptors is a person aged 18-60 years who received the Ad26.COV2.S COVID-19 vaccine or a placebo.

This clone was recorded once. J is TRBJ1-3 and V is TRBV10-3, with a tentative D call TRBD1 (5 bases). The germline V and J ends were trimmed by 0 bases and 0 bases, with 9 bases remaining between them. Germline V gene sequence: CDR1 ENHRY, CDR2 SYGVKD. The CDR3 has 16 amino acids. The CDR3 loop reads CAISESWGSSGNTIYF. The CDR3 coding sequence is TGTGCCATCAGTGAGTCGTGGGGGAGCTCTGGAAACACCATATATTTT.

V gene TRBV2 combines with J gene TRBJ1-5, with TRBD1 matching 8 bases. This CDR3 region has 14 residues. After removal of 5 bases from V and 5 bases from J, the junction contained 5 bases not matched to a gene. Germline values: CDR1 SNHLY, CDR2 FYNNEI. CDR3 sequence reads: CASSWTGTYQPQHF. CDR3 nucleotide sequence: TGTGCCAGCAGTTGGACAGGGACCTATCAGCCCCAGCATTTT.

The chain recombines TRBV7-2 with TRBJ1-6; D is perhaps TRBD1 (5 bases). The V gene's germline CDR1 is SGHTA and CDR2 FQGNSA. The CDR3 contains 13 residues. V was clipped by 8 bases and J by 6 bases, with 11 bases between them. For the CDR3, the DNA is TGTGCCAGCGGAGTGGGGCGTAATTCACCCCTCCACTTT. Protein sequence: CASGVGRNSPLHF.

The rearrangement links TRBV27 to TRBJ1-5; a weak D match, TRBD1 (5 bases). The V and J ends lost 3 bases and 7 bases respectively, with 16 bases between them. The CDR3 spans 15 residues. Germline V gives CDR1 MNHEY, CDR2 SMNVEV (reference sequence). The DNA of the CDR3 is TGTGCCAGCAGTTTTTTGGGGGGAAGAAGCCAGCCCCAGCATTTT. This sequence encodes CASSFLGGRSQPQHF.

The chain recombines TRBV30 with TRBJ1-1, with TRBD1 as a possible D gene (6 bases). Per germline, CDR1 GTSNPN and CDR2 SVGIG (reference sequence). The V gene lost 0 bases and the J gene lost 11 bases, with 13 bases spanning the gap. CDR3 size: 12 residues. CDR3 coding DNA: TGTGCCTGGAGTGTACAGGGCAGGGATGCTTTCTTT. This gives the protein CAWSVQGRDAFF.

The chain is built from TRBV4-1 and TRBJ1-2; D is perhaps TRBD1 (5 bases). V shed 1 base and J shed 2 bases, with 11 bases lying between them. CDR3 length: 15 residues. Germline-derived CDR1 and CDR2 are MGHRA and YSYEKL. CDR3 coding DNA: TGCGCCAGCAGCCAAGGCCCGCAGGGAAACTATGGCTACACCTTC. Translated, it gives CASSQGPQGNYGYTF.

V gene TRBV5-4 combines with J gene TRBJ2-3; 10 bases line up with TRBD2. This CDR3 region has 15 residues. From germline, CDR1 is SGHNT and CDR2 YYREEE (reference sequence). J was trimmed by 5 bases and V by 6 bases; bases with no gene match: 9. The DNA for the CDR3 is TGTGCCAGCACCCCGAAGCGGGGGGGAATAGATACGCAGTATTTT. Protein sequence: CASTPKRGGIDTQYF.

This CDR3 reads CASSETGTGVYNEQFF. CDR3 coding DNA: TGTGCCAGCAGTGAAACCGGGACAGGGGTCTACAATGAGCAGTTCTTC. The gene calls are TRBV25-1 and TRBJ2-1; 10 bases are a match to TRBD1. Germline V gene lookup returns CDR1 MGHDK and CDR2 SYGVNS. The ends lost 2 bases at V and 3 bases at J; junction bases unmatched: 4. The CDR3 sequence is 16 residues long. The whole variable domain, remainder taken from reference TRBV25-1 and TRBJ2-1, is EADIYQTPRYLVIGTGKKITLECSQTMGHDKMYWYQQDPGMELHLIHYSYGVNSTEKGDLSSESTVSRIRTEHFPLTLESARPSHTSQYLCASSETGTGVYNEQFFGPGTRLTVL.

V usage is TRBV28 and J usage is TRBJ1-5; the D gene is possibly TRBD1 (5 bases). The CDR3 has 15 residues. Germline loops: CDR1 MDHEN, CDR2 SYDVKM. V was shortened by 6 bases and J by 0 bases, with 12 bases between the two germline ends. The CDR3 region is CASSWTINSNQPQHF. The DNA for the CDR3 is TGTGCCAGCAGCTGGACAATTAATAGCAATCAGCCCCAGCATTTT. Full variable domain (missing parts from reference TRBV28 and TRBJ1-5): DVKVTQSSRYLVKRTGEKVFLECVQDMDHENMFWYRQDPGLGLRLIYFSYDVKMKEKGDIPEGYSVSREKKERFSLILESASTNQTSMYLCASSWTINSNQPQHFGDGTRLSIL.